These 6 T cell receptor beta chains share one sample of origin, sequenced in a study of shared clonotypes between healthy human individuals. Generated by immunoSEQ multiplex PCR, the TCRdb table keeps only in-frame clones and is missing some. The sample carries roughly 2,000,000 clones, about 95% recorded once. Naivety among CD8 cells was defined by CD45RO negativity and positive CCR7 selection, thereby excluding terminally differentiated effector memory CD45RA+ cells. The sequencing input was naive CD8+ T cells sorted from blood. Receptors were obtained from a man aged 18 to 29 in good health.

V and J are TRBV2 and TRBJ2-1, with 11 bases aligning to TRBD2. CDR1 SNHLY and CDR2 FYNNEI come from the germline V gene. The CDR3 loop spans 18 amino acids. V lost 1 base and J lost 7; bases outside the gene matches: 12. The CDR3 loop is CASSEVSFLLAGDNEQFF. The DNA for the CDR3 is TGTGCCAGCAGTGAAGTTTCTTTCTTACTAGCGGGGGATAATGAGCAGTTCTTC.

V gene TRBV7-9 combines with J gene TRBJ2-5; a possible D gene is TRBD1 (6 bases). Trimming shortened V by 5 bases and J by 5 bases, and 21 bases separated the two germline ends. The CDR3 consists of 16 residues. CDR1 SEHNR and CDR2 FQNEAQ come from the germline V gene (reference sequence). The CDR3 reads CASSRVGTPPGETQYF. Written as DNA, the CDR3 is TGTGCCAGCAGCCGAGTAGGGACACCACCAGGCGAGACCCAGTACTTC.

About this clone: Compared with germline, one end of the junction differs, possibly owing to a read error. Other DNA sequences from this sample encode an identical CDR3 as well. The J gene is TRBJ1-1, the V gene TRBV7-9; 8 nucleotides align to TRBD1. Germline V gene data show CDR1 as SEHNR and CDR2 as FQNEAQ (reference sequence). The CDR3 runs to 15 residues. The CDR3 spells CASSLGQGGNTEAFF. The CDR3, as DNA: TGTGCCAGCAGTTTAGGACAGGGAGGGAACACTGAAGCTTTCTTT.

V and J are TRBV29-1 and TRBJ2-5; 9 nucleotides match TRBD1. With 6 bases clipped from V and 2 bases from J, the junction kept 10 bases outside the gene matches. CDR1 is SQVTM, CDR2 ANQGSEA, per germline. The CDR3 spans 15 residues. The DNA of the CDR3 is TGCAGCGTCCTCGGGACAGGGAGGGCACAAGAGACCCAGTACTTC. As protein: CSVLGTGRAQETQYF. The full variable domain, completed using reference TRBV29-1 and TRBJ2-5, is SAVISQKPSRDICQRGTSLTIQCQVDSQVTMMFWYRQQPGQSLTLIATANQGSEATYESGFVIDKFPISRPNLTFSTLTVSNMSPEDSSIYLCSVLGTGRAQETQYFGPGTRLLVL.

The CDR3 region has the DNA TGTGCCAGCAGCCCCCTGGGGGTATTAGTCACTGAAGCTTTCTTT. It is translated as CASSPLGVLVTEAFF. V usage is TRBV6-6 and J usage is TRBJ1-1; D might be TRBD1 (5 bases). This CDR3 region has 15 residues. The germline V and J ends were trimmed by 6 bases and 4 bases, with 18 bases remaining between them. The germline V gene has CDR1 MNHNY and CDR2 SVGAGI (reference sequence).

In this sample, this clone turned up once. In DNA form, the CDR3 reads TGTGCCAGCAGTAGCGCGGTTGATACCGGGGAGCTGTTTTTT. Translating it yields CASSSAVDTGELFF. The V and J genes are TRBV27 and TRBJ2-2, with unresolved D. This CDR3 comprises 14 residues. V was trimmed by 5 bases and J by 5 bases, leaving 12 bases between them. The germline V gene has CDR1 MNHEY and CDR2 SMNVEV (reference sequence).